This T cell receptor (beta chain) was observed in a study of shared clonotypes between healthy human individuals. Study background: Participating donors consisted of a couple of women and three men aged 18 to 49. Per donor, CD8 memory used one plate, CD8 naive used two, CD4 memory used three and CD4 naive used three. Study results and limitations: The genetic and exposure-history diversity represented was limited by few donors.

The assay was immunoSEQ multiplex PCR, and TCRdb's table has in-frame clones only and misses some. In the table there are some 2.3 million clones, approximately 95% of which are singletons. Details on this clone: Its antigen is currently unknown.

It was into CD45RA+ naive and CD45RA-negative memory subsets that the CD4+ cells were split. The V end lost 2 bases, the J end lost 0 bases, and 9 bases lay between the germline ends. Germline-derived CDR1 and CDR2 are LGHNA and YNFKEQ. This CDR3 contains 15 residues. V and J are TRBV4-2 and TRBJ2-3; D is unresolved. This sequence was found in a man aged 18 to 35 in good health. Some clones in this sample may be carry-over from other donors' samples. The sequenced sample consisted of naive CD4+ T cells from PBMCs. Subset meaning: CD45RA+ positively selected. The DNA for the CDR3 is TGTGCCAGCAGCCAACAGATAAAAAGCACAGATACGCAGTATTTT. It yields the protein CASSQQIKSTDTQYF.